A single T cell receptor (beta chain) is shown here with its context. It has no known antigen specificity. Base qualities were left out, and no much larger clone turns up one base away. CDR1 and CDR2 are drawn from the germline V gene (reference sequence): LGHDT, YNNKEL. Deletion took 8 bases off V and 5 bases off J, with a span of 21 bases between the germline ends. The cysteine opens and the phenylalanine closes a CDR3 of 15 amino acids. Left in the record is the CDR3 DNA by itself, 45 bases read in frame from the first base. The data are from a study of blood T cell repertoires in COVID-19 (dated by TCRdb to 2020 to 2022). With respect to the entire study: The collaborator samples originated in the United States, Italy and Spain and spanned the acute and convalescent phases of COVID-19. The prospective study material was composed of cDNA or gDNA derived from T cells, B-cell-depleted T cells, or PBMCs. The dataset comprised deeply sampled blood TCRbeta repertoires from subjects exposed to, actively infected with, or recovered from COVID-19. A freely available public database, intended as a resource for researchers studying the immune response to SARS-CoV-2, is where the repertoires were released. The samples were drawn from two sources: the first 160 participants of the ongoing ImmuneRACE study, and 1,254 subjects contributed by 6 global collaborators. Sample metadata almost always included a de-identified subject ID, COVID-19 status, age in years and sex. HLA class I and class II types, where available, came from metadata supplied by the sample provider rather than from assay-based typing.

What the research found in general, with its limitations: Clinical and demographic metadata were provided uncurated, with the amount varying by source and participant.

The collaborating institutions used their own protocols to collect whole blood in K2EDTA tubes. For TCRbeta analysis, collaborator samples were shipped as frozen whole blood, as isolated PBMCs, or as DNA extracted from either sample type. TCRbeta CDR3 regions were amplified from genomic DNA by means of the immunoSEQ Assay, a bias-controlled multiplex PCR. The published analysis was carried out like this. The number of nucleated cells in each sample was estimated from the amplification of reference gene primers within the assay. Sequence reads were collapsed and filtered to measure the absolute abundance of every unique TCRbeta CDR3 rearrangement. For each sample, productive Simpson clonality was calculated by taking the square root of Simpson's diversity index across productive rearrangements. The table comes from immuneACCESS by way of TCRdb, which keeps in-frame sequences with V and J called. Part of the clones is missing from these tables; in studies checked, under half for an unresolved V gene and the rest for unknown reasons. Clone size and the V and J calls come from that table; the DNA yielded D and trimming. Counted in this sample were 200,000 or so clones; around 86% of them appeared once. The top ten clonotypes cover 5.5% to 7.5% of the sample.

The chain is made from TRBV3-1 (or the pseudogene TRBV3-2) and TRBJ2-5; TRBD2 is perhaps the D gene, given 6 matching bases. Sequenced material: peripheral blood. The clonotype originates from a woman between 40 and 55 years old with acute or convalescent COVID-19. At the DNA level, the sequence is TGTGCCAGCGGACCCGGGAGAGAGGTCCCTGAGACCCAGTACTTC. The resulting protein is CASGPGREVPETQYF.